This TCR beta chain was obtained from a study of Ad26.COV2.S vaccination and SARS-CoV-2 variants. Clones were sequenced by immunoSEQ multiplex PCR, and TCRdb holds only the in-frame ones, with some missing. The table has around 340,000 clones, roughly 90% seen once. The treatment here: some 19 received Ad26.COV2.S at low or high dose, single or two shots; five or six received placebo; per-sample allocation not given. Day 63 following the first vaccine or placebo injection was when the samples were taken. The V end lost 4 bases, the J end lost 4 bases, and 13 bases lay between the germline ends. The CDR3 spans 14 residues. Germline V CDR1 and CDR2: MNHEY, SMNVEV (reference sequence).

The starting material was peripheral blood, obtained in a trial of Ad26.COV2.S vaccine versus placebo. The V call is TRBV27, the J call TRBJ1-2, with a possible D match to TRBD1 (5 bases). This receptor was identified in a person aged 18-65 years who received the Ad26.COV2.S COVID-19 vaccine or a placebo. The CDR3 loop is CASSSTAPFYGYTF. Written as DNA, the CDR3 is TGTGCCAGCAGTTCGACAGCCCCCTTCTATGGCTACACCTTC.